This entry lists 8 T cell receptor beta chains sequenced from one sample in a study of Ad26.COV2.S vaccination and SARS-CoV-2 variants. Generated by immunoSEQ multiplex PCR, the TCRdb table keeps only in-frame clones and is missing some. The sample holds about 350,000 clones, roughly 94% seen once. The material sequenced was peripheral blood, taken after recovery from COVID-19. These TCRs come from a human donor who had recovered from COVID-19.

The V call is TRBV5-4, the J call TRBJ2-1, with 7 bases lining up with TRBD2. This CDR3 is built from 16 residues. Per the germline V gene, CDR1 is SGHNT and CDR2 is YYREEE (reference sequence). V lost 4 bases, J lost 3 bases, and 10 bases stayed unmatched. CDR3 sequence reads: CASSLAGASGYNEQFF. The CDR3, as DNA: TGTGCCAGCAGCCTTGCCGGGGCTAGCGGCTACAATGAGCAGTTCTTC.

The chain links TRBV4-3 to TRBJ1-1; D is unclear. The CDR3 spans 16 residues. With 6 bases removed from V and 1 base from J, the gap between germline ends came to 18 bases. Germline lookup yields CDR1 LGHNA and CDR2 YSLEER. The CDR3 nucleotides are TGCGCCAGCAGACCAGCCGCTCTGCAAAAGAACACTGAAGCTTTCTTT. Translation gives CASRPAALQKNTEAFF.

This chain uses TRBV7-3 with TRBJ2-7; maybe TRBD1 (6 bases). The V gene lost 2 bases and the J gene lost 5 bases, with 16 bases spanning the gap. The CDR3 runs 15 residues. Germline V CDR1 and CDR2: SGHTA, FQGTGA. The CDR3 protein is CASSLPSRGRNEQYF. The CDR3 DNA sequence: TGTGCCAGCAGCTTACCCTCCAGGGGTCGTAACGAGCAGTACTTC. Drawing the rest from reference TRBV7-3 and TRBJ2-7, the complete variable domain is GAGVSQTPSNKVTEKGKYVELRCDPISGHTALYWYRQSLGQGPEFLIYFQGTGAADDSGLPNDRFFAVRPEGSVSTLKIQRTERGDSAVYLCASSLPSRGRNEQYFGPGTRLTVT.

This sequence joins TRBV24-1 and TRBJ1-2; possible D gene TRBD1, 5 bases. Germline lookup yields CDR1 KGHDR and CDR2 SFDVKD. Trimming removed 5 bases at V and 4 bases at J, with 13 bases between. The CDR3 is 14 amino acids. The CDR3 spells CATSGQGRSYGYTF. DNA of the CDR3: TGTGCCACCAGTGGTCAGGGACGGAGCTATGGCTACACCTTC.

CDR3 sequence: CASSLIPLLDRYTF. CDR3 bases: TGTGCCAGCAGCCTGATCCCTCTCCTTGACCGCTACACCTTC. The J gene is TRBJ1-2, the V gene TRBV5-4; D gene uncertain. Germline V gene sequence: CDR1 SGHNT, CDR2 YYREEE (reference sequence). The CDR3 extends over 14 amino acids. V lost 4 bases, J lost 9 bases, and 19 bases lay in between.

The chain is built from TRBV5-5 and TRBJ1-1, with TRBD1 identical over 10 bases. Germline trimming cut 4 bases from V and 4 bases from J; bases unmatched to any gene: 13. Germline V lookup: CDR1 SGHKS, CDR2 YYEKEE (reference sequence). This CDR3 has 17 amino acids. The CDR3 region is CASSLGTGEARGTEAFF. The CDR3 nucleotides are TGTGCCAGCAGCCTAGGGACAGGGGAGGCAAGGGGCACTGAAGCTTTCTTT.

This clone was observed a few times. V usage is TRBV7-6 and J usage is TRBJ1-5; D remains unclear. CDR3 length equals 13 residues. Trimming pared 5 bases from V and 5 bases from J, leaving 10 bases between. Germline CDR1 and CDR2: SGHVS and FNYEAQ. CDR3 bases: TGTGCCAGCAGCCAAGGAGTGTATCAGCCCCAGCATTTT. This translates into CASSQGVYQPQHF.

This sequence joins TRBV9 and TRBJ2-7; 7 bases map to TRBD1. Per the germline V gene, CDR1 is SGDLS and CDR2 is YYNGEE. The CDR3 is 14 amino acids. The ends lost 0 bases at V and 6 bases at J; junction bases unmatched: 6. Written as DNA, the CDR3 is TGTGCCAGCAGCGTAGGACAGGGCGGATTCGAGCAGTACTTC. Translated: CASSVGQGGFEQYF.